These 3 T cell receptor beta chains were sequenced from one sample in a study of OX40 agonist ivuxolimab in advanced cancers. Only in-frame clones appear in the TCRdb table, and some are missing; sequencing was by immunoSEQ multiplex PCR. The sample has roughly 49,000 clones, 85% to 90% seen once. This specimen consisted of CD4+ or CD8+ T cells sorted from blood, obtained in a trial of the OX40 agonist ivuxolimab. These TCRs come from an adult with an advanced solid tumor such as melanoma, head and neck, liver or kidney cancer.

The chain uses TRBV5-1 and TRBJ1-4; 9 bases line up with TRBD1. The junction had 1 base not matched to a gene; V was cut back by 4 bases and J by 3 bases. Germline V CDR1 and CDR2: SGHRS, YFSETQ. The CDR3 length is 14 residues. The DNA for the CDR3 is TGCGCCAGCAGCCGGGACAGGGCTAATGAAAAACTGTTTTTT. This translates into CASSRDRANEKLFF.

This clone appeared once. The genes are TRBV6-1 and TRBJ1-2, with 10 positions matching TRBD1. The CDR3 consists of 15 residues. V lost 5 bases and J lost 7; bases outside the gene matches: 10. Germline CDR1 is MNHNS and CDR2 is SASEGT. CDR3 amino acids: CASSPPSTGGLGYTF. The CDR3 DNA follows: TGTGCCAGCAGTCCCCCCTCGACAGGGGGCCTTGGCTACACCTTC.

The chain joins TRBV27 to TRBJ2-7, with TRBD1 matching 9 bases. Per germline, CDR1 MNHEY and CDR2 SMNVEV (reference sequence). The CDR3 sequence is 16 residues long. V lost 3 bases to trimming and J lost 2 bases; unmatched junction nucleotides: 8. CDR3 amino acids: CASSFSTTGGPYEQYF. CDR3 DNA: TGTGCCAGCAGTTTCTCCACGACAGGGGGGCCCTACGAGCAGTACTTC.